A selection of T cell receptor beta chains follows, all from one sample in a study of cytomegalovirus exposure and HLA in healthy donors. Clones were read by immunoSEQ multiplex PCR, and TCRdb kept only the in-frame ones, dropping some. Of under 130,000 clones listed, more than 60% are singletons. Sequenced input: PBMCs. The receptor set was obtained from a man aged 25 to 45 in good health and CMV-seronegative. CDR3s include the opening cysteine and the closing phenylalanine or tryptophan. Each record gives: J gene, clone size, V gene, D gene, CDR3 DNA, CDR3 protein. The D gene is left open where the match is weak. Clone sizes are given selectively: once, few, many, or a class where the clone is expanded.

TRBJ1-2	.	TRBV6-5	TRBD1	TGTGCCGCGGCCGAATCCAGGGGGCTAGGCTATGGCTACACCTTC	CAAAESRGLGYGYTF
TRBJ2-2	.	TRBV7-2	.	TGTGCCAGCAGCCCCCAAGCGGGGGAGCTGTTTTTT	CASSPQAGELFF
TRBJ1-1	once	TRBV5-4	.	TGTGCCAGCAGTCCCCCAGGGAACACTGAAGCTTTCTTT	CASSPPGNTEAFF
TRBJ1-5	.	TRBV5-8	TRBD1	TGTGCCAGCAGCTTGGCCCTGGGGGGACAGGGGCCCCAGAATTTT	CASSLALGGQGPQNF
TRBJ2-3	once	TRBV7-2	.	TGTGCCAGCAGCCCCCGACTAGGTAGCACAGATACGCAGTATTTT	CASSPRLGSTDTQYF
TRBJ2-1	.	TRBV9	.	TGTGCCAGCAGCGTAGGACTGGCCTACAATGAGCAGTTCTTC	CASSVGLAYNEQFF
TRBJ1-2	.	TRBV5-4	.	TGTGCCAGCAGGAGGGCTGGGTACTATGGCTACACCTTC	CASRRAGYYGYTF
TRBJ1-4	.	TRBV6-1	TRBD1	TGTGCCAGCAGTGACTCACAGGGGGCGCGTTTGGAACTGTTTTTT	CASSDSQGARLELFF
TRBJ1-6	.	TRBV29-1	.	TGCAGCGTTTTGGCGGCGCGGTTGGCAGAGTATAATTCACCCCTCCACTTT	CSVLAARLAEYNSPLHF
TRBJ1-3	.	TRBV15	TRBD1	TGTGCCACCAGCAGGGGACAGGGGGCTGGAAACACCATATATTTT	CATSRGQGAGNTIYF
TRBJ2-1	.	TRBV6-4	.	TGTGCCAGCAGCCCCTCCCGGGAGTCCTACAATGAGCAGTTCTTC	CASSPSRESYNEQFF
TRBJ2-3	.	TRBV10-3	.	TGTGCCATCAGGGGGGGGCAGGGGCCGACAGATACGCAGTATTTT	CAIRGGQGPTDTQYF
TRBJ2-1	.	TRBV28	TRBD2	TGTGCCAGCAGTACCGGCGGGGGGTCCTACAATGAGCAGTTCTTC	CASSTGGGSYNEQFF
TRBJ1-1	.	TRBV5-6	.	TGTGCCAGCATCCCGGTGGGGGGTAGCACTGAAGCTTTCTTT	CASIPVGGSTEAFF
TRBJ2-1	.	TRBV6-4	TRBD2	TGTGCCAGCAGTGTCGGACTAGCGAGCGATGAGCAGTTCTTC	CASSVGLASDEQFF
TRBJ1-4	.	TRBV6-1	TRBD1	TGTGCCAGCAGTTTCCTTCAGACAGGGTATAAACTGTTTTTT	CASSFLQTGYKLFF